This T cell receptor (beta chain) was captured by sequencing in a study of shared clonotypes between healthy human individuals. Clones were read by immunoSEQ multiplex PCR, and TCRdb kept only the in-frame ones, dropping some. Among about 2.2 million clones, about 94% were seen once, and the ten largest hold more than 1.5%. CD45RO-negative, CCR7-selected cells formed the naive CD8 fraction, which excluded terminally differentiated effector memory CD45RA+ cells. Trimming stripped 5 bases from V and 7 bases from J, with 8 bases between. This CDR3 comprises 11 residues. Germline CDR1 is MDHEN and CDR2 is SYDVKM. Notes on this clone: The antigen is undetermined.

Study outcomes and limitations: An expected dependence of interdonor clonotype sharing on sequencing depth was noted.

The source of this sequence is a man younger than 30 in good health. Some clones in this sample may be carry-over from other donors' samples. What was sequenced was naive CD8+ T cells from PBMCs. The chain has TRBV28 and TRBJ1-1; D is ambiguous. This CDR3 is CASSDAGEAFF. CDR3 nucleotides: TGTGCCAGCAGTGACGCAGGTGAAGCTTTCTTT.